This entry features one T cell receptor (beta chain) sequence. Its antigen remains undetermined. No much larger clone is present one base from it, and per-base qualities are unavailable. The immunoSEQ Assay was the method used to sequence TCRbeta CDR3 regions. After extraction, genomic DNA underwent amplification by bias-controlled multiplex PCR, followed by high-throughput sequencing. For the original study's pipeline: To quantify the absolute abundance of each unique TCRbeta CDR3 region, sequences were collapsed and filtered. T cell fraction was estimated by normalizing TCRbeta template counts to usable DNA, with usable DNA measured through amplification of reference genes found in all nucleated cells. Repertoire TCRs were annotated as SARS-CoV-2-specific when V gene, CDR3 amino acid sequence and J gene were exactly matched to a known reactive TCR set. The reference SARS-CoV-2 TCR set was derived from MIRA and filtered for enrichment in COVID-19-positive ImmuneCODE repertoires, a step that removed public or cross-reactive TCRs. Using the MIRA antigens, annotated TCRs were further analysed by specific ORF or by position within an ORF. Breadth was defined as the number of annotated unique rearrangements divided by the total number of unique productive rearrangements, and depth was defined as the summed frequency of the annotated unique rearrangements. Group comparisons of TCR breadth used two-sided Wilcoxon rank-sum tests. Held by TCRdb, this immuneACCESS table contains in-frame sequences only and omits some clones. Under half of the omission traces to an unresolved V gene where checked; the cause of the rest is unknown. The D gene and trimming were derived from the DNA, and the V and J assignments and clone size from that table. This sample holds roughly 350,000 clones; about 88% were observed only once. Around 6.4% of the sample rests with the top ten.

This specimen's treatment or condition label, interpreted: about 20 received Ad26.COV2.S at low or high dose, single or two shots; a few received placebo; per-sample allocation not given. For vaccine and placebo recipients, repertoires were sequenced using samples collected on day 63 after the first injection. In Cohort 1b, 25 or so adults aged 18-55 years were enrolled at a single site in Boston, USA, between 29 July and 7 August 2020. Ad26.COV2.S was a replication-incompetent adenovirus type 26 vector expressing a prefusion-stabilized SARS-CoV-2 spike protein from the original Wuhan strain. These data belong to a study of Ad26.COV2.S vaccination and SARS-CoV-2 variants (dated by TCRdb to the early 2020s). With regard to the full study: Vaccine-arm donors came from COV1001, a multicentre, randomized, double-blind, placebo-controlled phase I-IIa trial of Ad26.COV2.S in healthy adults. Dosing of Ad26.COV2.S was intramuscular, at either 5x10^10 or 1x10^11 viral particles, delivered as one shot or as two shots spaced 56 days apart. The specificity and breadth of SARS-CoV-2-reactive T cell receptors after Ad26.COV2.S vaccination were assessed by TCRbeta repertoire sequencing. A total of 32 samples were included in the TCR-sequenced set, comprising roughly 19 Ad26.COV2.S vaccine recipients, 5 placebo recipients and 8 SARS-CoV-2 convalescent individuals. Trial participants were randomized into five groups of five, in which low-dose or high-dose Ad26.COV2.S was given once or twice, or placebo was given on both occasions. Throughout the experiments and outcome assessment, investigators stayed blinded to trial group allocation. Study-level results and caveats: Substantial breadth of spike-specific CD8+ and CD4+ T cell responses was reported after vaccination. The study was not powered for comparison of responses between vaccine doses or regimens. Spike-specific TCR breadth was higher in Ad26.COV2.S recipients than in placebo recipients (P = 0.0014). According to the authors, total T cell responses may have been underestimated by the TCR breadth and depth analyses. Vaccine and placebo recipients had similar non-spike TCR breadth, a finding consistent with the vaccine containing only spike.

Via the germline V gene, CDR1 is SGDLS and CDR2 YYNGEE. Compared with germline, V lacks 4 bases and J lacks 1 base; bases without a gene match: 3. The cysteine opens and the phenylalanine closes a CDR3 of 15 amino acids. Of the read, only the CDR3 DNA is kept; its 45 bases are in frame from base 1. The material sequenced was peripheral blood, taken in a trial of Ad26.COV2.S vaccine versus placebo. The sequence derives from a person between 18 and 65 years old who received the Ad26.COV2.S COVID-19 vaccine or a placebo. Here the chain combines TRBV9 and TRBJ2-7, with 12 bases aligning to TRBD2. The CDR3 loop reads CASSLGLAGSYEQYF. DNA sequence: TGTGCCAGCAGCTTGGGACTAGCGGGTTCCTACGAGCAGTACTTC. The entire variable domain, with the stretches around the CDR3 drawn from the reference TRBV9 and TRBJ2-7 proteins, is DSGVTQTPKHLITATGQRVTLRCSPRSGDLSVYWYQQSLDQGLQFLIQYYNGEERAKGNILERFSAQQFPDLHSELNLSSLELGDSALYFCASSLGLAGSYEQYFGPGTRLTVT.